The table lists the clone carrying this T cell receptor (beta chain) with many counts. This sample is drawn from a study of early T cells in non-severe SARS-CoV-2 infection. Via MiXCR, TCRdb re-called the 5' RACE reads, giving one row per CDR3 protein. The table lists approximately 42,000 distinct CDR3 sequences, around 5.7% of them singletons. CDR1 is MNHEY and CDR2 is SVGAGI in the germline V gene. Between the trimmed V and J ends, which lost 4 bases and 6 bases, there was a span of 6 bases. This CDR3 contains 12 residues. Sequencing used whole blood. The J gene is TRBJ2-2, the V gene TRBV6-5; D call uncertain. The source of this sequence is an adult who was a healthcare worker with PCR-confirmed SARS-CoV-2 infection or an uninfected control (not recorded which). The CDR3 protein is CASSWLAGELFF. Written as DNA, the CDR3 is TGTGCCAGCAGTTGGTTAGCCGGGGAGCTGTTTTTT.